The TCR beta chain described here comes from a study of radiation and T cells in renal cell carcinoma. On the study more broadly: Nephrectomy followed 15 Gy stereotactic body radiation by 4 weeks.

This clone was counted a few times. Time point indicated: baseline pretreatment blood. Noted treatment: 15 Gy SBRT to primary tumor, nephrectomy 4 weeks later. Losses at the gene ends were 2 bases for V and 5 bases for J; bases not matched to a gene: 2. Germline V gives CDR1 SGHRS, CDR2 YFSETQ. The CDR3 spans 13 residues. The table came from immunoSEQ multiplex PCR; TCRdb's copy has only in-frame clones and leaves some out. Among 87,000 or so clones listed, 75% to 90% were seen once. The origin of this receptor is a man aged 50-60 years with renal cell carcinoma. Sequencing was performed on blood, taken from a patient whose treatment included radiotherapy and nephrectomy. V usage is TRBV5-1 and J usage is TRBJ2-5; 8 bases are shared with TRBD1. The CDR3: CASSLQGVETQYF. In DNA form, the CDR3 reads TGCGCCAGCAGCTTACAGGGGGTTGAGACCCAGTACTTC. Based on the CDR3 plus reference TRBV5-1 and TRBJ2-5, the full variable domain is KAGVTQTPRYLIKTRGQQVTLSCSPISGHRSVSWYQQTPGQGLQFLFEYFSETQRNKGNFPGRFSGRQFSNSRSEMNVSTLELGDSALYLCASSLQGVETQYFGPGTRLLVL.